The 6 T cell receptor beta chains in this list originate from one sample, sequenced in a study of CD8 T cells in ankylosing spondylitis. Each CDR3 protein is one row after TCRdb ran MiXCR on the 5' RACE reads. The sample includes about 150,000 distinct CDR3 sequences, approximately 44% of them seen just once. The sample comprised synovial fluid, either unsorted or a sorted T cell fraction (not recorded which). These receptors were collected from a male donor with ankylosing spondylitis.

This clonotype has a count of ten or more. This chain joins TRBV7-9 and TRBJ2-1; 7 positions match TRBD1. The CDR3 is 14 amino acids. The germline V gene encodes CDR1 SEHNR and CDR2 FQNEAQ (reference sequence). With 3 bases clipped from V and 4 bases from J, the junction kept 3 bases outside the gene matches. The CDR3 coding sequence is TGTGCCAGCAGCTTCCGGGACAGATACAATGAGCAGTTCTTC. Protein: CASSFRDRYNEQFF.

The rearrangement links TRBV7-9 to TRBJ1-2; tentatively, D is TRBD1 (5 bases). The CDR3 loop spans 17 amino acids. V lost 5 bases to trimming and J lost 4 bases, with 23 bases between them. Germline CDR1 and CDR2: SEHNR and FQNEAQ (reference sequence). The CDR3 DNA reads TGTGCCAGCAGCCGTCAAGCGCCCACGGAGGGACCCTATGGCTACACCTTC. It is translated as CASSRQAPTEGPYGYTF.

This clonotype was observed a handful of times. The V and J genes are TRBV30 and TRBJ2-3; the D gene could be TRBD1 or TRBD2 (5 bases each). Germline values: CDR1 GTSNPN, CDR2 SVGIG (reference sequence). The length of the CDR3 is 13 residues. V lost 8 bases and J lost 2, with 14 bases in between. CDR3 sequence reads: CARGRDDTDTQYF. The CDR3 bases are TGTGCCCGGGGCAGGGACGACACAGATACGCAGTATTTT.

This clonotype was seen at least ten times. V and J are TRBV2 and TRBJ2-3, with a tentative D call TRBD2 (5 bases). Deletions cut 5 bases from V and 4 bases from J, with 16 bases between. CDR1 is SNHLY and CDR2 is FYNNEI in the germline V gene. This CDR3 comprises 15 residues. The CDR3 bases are TGTGCCAGCAGTCCCCCCCTAGACGGGGCAGATACGCAGTATTTT. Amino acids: CASSPPLDGADTQYF.

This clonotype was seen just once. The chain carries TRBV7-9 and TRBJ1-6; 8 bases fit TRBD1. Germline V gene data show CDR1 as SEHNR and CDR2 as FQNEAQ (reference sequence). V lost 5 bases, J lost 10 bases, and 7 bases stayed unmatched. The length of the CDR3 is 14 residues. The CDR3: CASSVGQGRSPLHF. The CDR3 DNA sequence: TGTGCCAGCAGCGTCGGACAGGGACGGTCACCCCTCCACTTT.

CDR3 nucleotides: TGTGCCAGCAGTCTTTGGGACCACAGCTCCTACAATGAGCAGTTCTTC. Protein product: CASSLWDHSSYNEQFF. The genes are TRBV6-1 and TRBJ2-1; D possibly uses TRBD1 or TRBD2 (5 bases each). V gave up 5 bases and J gave up 0 bases, with 14 bases separating them. The V gene's germline CDR1 is MNHNS and CDR2 SASEGT. This CDR3 region has 16 residues.